The 10 T cell receptor beta chains reported below all come from one sample, sequenced in a study of T cell responses to AZD1222 COVID-19 vaccine. Some clones are missing from TCRdb's copy, which holds only in-frame ones; the method was immunoSEQ multiplex PCR. Of about 150,000 clones in the sample, about 92% are singletons; the top ten hold approximately 3.6%. The material sequenced was peripheral blood, taken 28 days after the second AZD1222 dose. The receptors originated from an adult who received the AZD1222 COVID-19 vaccine.

The CDR3: CASSSPTHREGELFF. In DNA, the CDR3 is TGTGCCAGCAGCTCCCCTACCCATAGGGAGGGGGAGCTGTTTTTT. V is TRBV11-3 and J is TRBJ2-2, with D maybe TRBD2 (5 bases). Germline CDR1 and CDR2: SGHNT and YENEEA. The germline V and J ends were trimmed by 4 bases and 8 bases, with 17 bases remaining between them. The CDR3 has 15 residues.

The CDR3 DNA follows: TGTGCCACCAGTGACTCGGGACTAGCGGCCTACAATGAGCAGTTCTTC. The encoded protein is CATSDSGLAAYNEQFF. The V call is TRBV24-1, the J call TRBJ2-1; 11 nucleotides agree with TRBD2. CDR1 and CDR2 from the germline V gene are KGHDR and SFDVKD. There are 16 residues in the CDR3. Unmatched junction bases numbered 3, after V lost 4 bases and J lost 2 bases.

The J gene is TRBJ2-1, the V gene TRBV2; TRBD2 agrees at 8 bases. Germline V gives CDR1 SNHLY, CDR2 FYNNEI. The CDR3 runs 17 residues. V shed 6 bases, J shed 4 bases, and the junction held 14 bases outside the gene matches. The CDR3 DNA is TGTGCCAGCAGGCCTGGGGCGGGAGGTAACCCGTACAATGAGCAGTTCTTC. It yields the protein CASRPGAGGNPYNEQFF.

The V call is TRBV19, the J call TRBJ1-4; TRBD1 aligns across 10 bases. The CDR3 has 15 residues. V was clipped by 6 bases and J by 2 bases; unmatched bases: 3. Germline V CDR1 and CDR2: LNHDA, SQIVND (reference sequence). The chain's CDR3 is CASSGQGGTNEKLFF. CDR3 nucleotides: TGTGCCAGTAGCGGACAGGGGGGGACTAATGAAAAACTGTTTTTT.

The chain recombines TRBV10-1 with TRBJ1-1; D is unclear. Trimming stripped 2 bases from V and 1 base from J, with 5 bases between. Germline V gene data show CDR1 as WNHNN and CDR2 as SYGVQD (reference sequence). This CDR3 is built from 13 residues. CDR3 loop: CASSEDTNTEAFF. Here the CDR3 DNA reads TGCGCCAGCAGTGAGGATACGAACACTGAAGCTTTCTTT.

The gene calls are TRBV25-1 and TRBJ1-1, with TRBD1 as a possible D gene (5 bases). The CDR3 is 13 amino acids. Deletions cut 7 bases from V and 2 bases from J, with 11 bases between. CDR1 and CDR2 from the germline V gene are MGHDK and SYGVNS. The CDR3 nucleotides read TGTGCCAGCACTGCACAGGTTAACACTGAAGCTTTCTTT. This sequence encodes CASTAQVNTEAFF.

The chain links TRBV6-2 or TRBV6-3 to TRBJ2-1; 10 bases fit TRBD2. The CDR3 is 19 residues long. The germline gives CDR1 MNHEY, CDR2 SVGEGT. Trimming removed 0 bases from V and 0 bases from J; junction bases left unmatched: 8. DNA for the CDR3: TGTGCCAGCAGTTACTCCGGACTTCTAGCGGGGGTCTCCTACAATGAGCAGTTCTTC. It is translated as CASSYSGLLAGVSYNEQFF.

This rearrangement joins TRBV5-6 to TRBJ2-7, with 7 bases matching TRBD1. The germline gives CDR1 SGHDT, CDR2 YYEEEE. The CDR3 loop spans 13 amino acids. The trim removed 2 bases at V and 6 bases at J, leaving 5 bases unmatched. Here the CDR3 reads CASSFNRGTEQYF. In DNA form, the CDR3 reads TGTGCCAGCAGCTTCAACAGGGGAACCGAGCAGTACTTC.

The J gene is TRBJ1-2, the V gene TRBV5-1; tentatively, D is TRBD1 (5 bases). Looked up from germline, CDR1 is SGHRS and CDR2 is YFSETQ. The CDR3 runs 15 residues. V lost 0 bases and J 4 bases, leaving 13 bases between the germline ends. CDR3 sequence: CASSLGGSQPYGYTF. The DNA of the CDR3 is TGCGCCAGCAGCTTGGGGGGGAGTCAGCCCTATGGCTACACCTTC. The whole variable domain, remainder taken from reference TRBV5-1 and TRBJ1-2, is KAGVTQTPRYLIKTRGQQVTLSCSPISGHRSVSWYQQTPGQGLQFLFEYFSETQRNKGNFPGRFSGRQFSNSRSEMNVSTLELGDSALYLCASSLGGSQPYGYTFGSGTRLTVV.

This rearrangement joins TRBV7-2 to TRBJ2-7; D ambiguous. V lost 1 base, J lost 0 bases, and 10 bases lay in between. Germline V gives CDR1 SGHTA, CDR2 FQGNSA. This CDR3 has 15 amino acids. CDR3 loop: CASSLGAASSYEQYF. The CDR3 bases are TGTGCCAGCAGCTTAGGGGCAGCGAGCTCCTACGAGCAGTACTTC.